Listed here is a single T cell receptor beta chain. Its matching antigen is unknown. TCRdb keeps only in-frame clones here, not all; method: immunoSEQ multiplex PCR. The sample has about 25,000 clones, roughly 95% seen once; the top ten hold approximately 0.5%. These data are taken from a study of graft-versus-host responses after intestinal transplantation. Overall study: Each recipient received anti-thymocyte globulin induction, then tacrolimus and steroids for about three years.

Trimming removed 2 bases at V and 3 bases at J, with 11 bases between. This CDR3 region has 14 residues. Germline V lookup: CDR1 SGDLS, CDR2 YYNGEE. Study-wide points: Association was observed between peak circulating GvH clone levels and early post-transplant HvG declines.

The V call is TRBV9, the J call TRBJ2-5, with D perhaps assigned TRBD1 or TRBD2 (6 bases each). The sequenced sample was PBMCs, obtained 156 days after intestinal transplant. The sequence was collected from a human patient who received an intestinal transplant, so some T cells may come from the graft donor. CDR3 DNA: TGTGCCAGCAGCGTGGAGGGGGGCGAAGAGACCCAGTACTTC. This codes for CASSVEGGEETQYF.